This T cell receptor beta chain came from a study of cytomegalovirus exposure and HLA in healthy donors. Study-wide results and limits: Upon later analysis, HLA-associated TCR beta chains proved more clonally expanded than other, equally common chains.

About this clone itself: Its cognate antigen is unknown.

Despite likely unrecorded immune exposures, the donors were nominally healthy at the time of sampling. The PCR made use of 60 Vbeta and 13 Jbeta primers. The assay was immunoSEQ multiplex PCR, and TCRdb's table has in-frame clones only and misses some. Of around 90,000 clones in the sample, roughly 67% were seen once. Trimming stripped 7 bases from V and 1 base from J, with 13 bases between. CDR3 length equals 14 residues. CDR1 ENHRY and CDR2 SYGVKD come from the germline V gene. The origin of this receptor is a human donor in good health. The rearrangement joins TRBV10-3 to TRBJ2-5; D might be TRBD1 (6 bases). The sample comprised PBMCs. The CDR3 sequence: CAIKRRDTQETQYF. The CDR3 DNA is TGTGCCATCAAGCGCCGGGACACCCAAGAGACCCAGTACTTC.